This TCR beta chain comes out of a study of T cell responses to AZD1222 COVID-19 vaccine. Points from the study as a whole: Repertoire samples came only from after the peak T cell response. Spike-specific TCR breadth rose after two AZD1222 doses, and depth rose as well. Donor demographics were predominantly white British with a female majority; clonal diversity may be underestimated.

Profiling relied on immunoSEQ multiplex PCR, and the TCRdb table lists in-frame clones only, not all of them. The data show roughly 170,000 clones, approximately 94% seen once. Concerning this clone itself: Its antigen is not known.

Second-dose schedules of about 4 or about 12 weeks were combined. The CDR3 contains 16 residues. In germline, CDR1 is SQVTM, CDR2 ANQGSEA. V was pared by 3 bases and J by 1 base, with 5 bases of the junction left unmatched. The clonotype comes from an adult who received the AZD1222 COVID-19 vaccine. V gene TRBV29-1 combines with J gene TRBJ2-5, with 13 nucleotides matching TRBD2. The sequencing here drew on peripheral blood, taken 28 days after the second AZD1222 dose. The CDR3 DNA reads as TGCAGCGTTGATGGGACTAGCGGGGCCTTCCAAGAGACCCAGTACTTC. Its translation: CSVDGTSGAFQETQYF.